This T cell receptor (delta chain) was retrieved from a study of γδ T cells in repeated Plasmodium falciparum infection. Whole-study context: Timepoints: baseline, immediately before selected infections, and 21 days after every infection.

Gammadelta T cells were flow-sorted from PBMC into Vgamma9/Vdelta2+ and Vdelta2-negative populations for bulk analysis. TRG and TRD sequences were obtained from every sorted gammadelta sample. TCRdb re-called the multiplex PCR reads using CATT. Of tens of thousands of delta-chain clones in the sample, roughly 0.9% were seen once. On this clone itself: Translating this DNA gives a protein that differs at residue 9 from the TCRdb one, which belongs to a much larger clone; a read error is likely, and the protein shown is this translation.

The CDR3 covers 19 residues. Germline V gene data show CDR1 as TSWWSYY and CDR2 as QGS. Trimming shortened V by 4 bases and J by 0 bases, and 24 bases separated the two germline ends. The specimen sequenced was gamma-delta T cells from blood. This TCR came from a pool of human donors (malaria-infected and uninfected, not separated). J is TRDJ1 and V is TRDV1, with no clear D. The J gene, absent from TCRdb, was called here by matching the DNA to germline. The CDR3 spells CALGGRLKESLRYTDKLIF. Written as DNA, the CDR3 is TGTGCTCTTGGGGGAAGACTTAAAGAGTCCCTCCGGTACACCGATAAACTCATCTTT.